One T cell receptor (beta chain) is described in this entry. Its antigen is undetermined. This sample is part of a study of blood T cells in healthy people across ages. Each individual donor underwent a draw of roughly 10 milliliters of peripheral blood. Study results and limitations: Donor CMV status, an unknown factor, possibly confounded changes in expanded clonotypes.

The use of a sample-barcoded 5' primer and a J-beta primer mix characterized a second PCR of 7 to 11 cycles. The template-switch adaptor, which had 12 random nucleotides, put a tag on each cDNA molecule. TCRdb recomputed calls from the 5' RACE reads with MiXCR, one row per CDR3 protein. This table has over a million distinct CDR3 sequences, roughly 40% appearing once. Germline V gene lookup returns CDR1 DFQATT and CDR2 SNEGSKA (reference sequence). The CDR3 is made up of 14 amino acids. V shed 6 bases and J 3 bases; nucleotides not matched to a gene: 7. The chain recombines TRBV20-1 with TRBJ1-5; 8 bases line up with TRBD1. This receptor was taken from a woman aged 18-30 years in good health. The sample consisted of blood. The CDR3 sequence is CSALTGALNQPQHF. Written as DNA, the CDR3 is TGCAGTGCACTGACAGGGGCGCTCAATCAGCCCCAGCATTTT.